This T cell receptor beta chain was identified during a study of cytomegalovirus exposure and HLA in healthy donors. Whole-study results and caveats: The study found most TCR sequences rare, yet found some public TCRs in many donors. Immune exposure information comprised only CMV serostatus. In an earlier analysis, about 87% or about 30%: the productive usage of most TCR beta V segments.

A note on this clone: Its target is unknown.

Amplification used 60 Vbeta primers and 13 Jbeta primers. Profiled with immunoSEQ multiplex PCR; TCRdb holds only in-frame clones, not every one. Of over 85,000 clones in the sample, about 80% are singletons; the top ten hold around 3.2%. Donors were ostensibly healthy at sampling, although undocumented immune exposures were probable. With 4 bases removed from V and 0 bases from J, the gap between germline ends came to 10 bases. The CDR3 consists of 15 residues. This chain links TRBV5-3 with TRBJ1-4; D is perhaps TRBD1 (6 bases). TRBV5-3 is identified as an open reading frame with a role that is uncertain. Material: PBMCs. The sequence was collected from a woman between 55 and 75 years old in good health and CMV-seropositive. The CDR3 region is CARSEGQSTNEKLFF. The CDR3 region has the DNA TGTGCCAGAAGCGAAGGACAGTCAACTAATGAAAAACTGTTTTTT.